These 25 T cell receptor beta chains were all obtained from the same sample, sequenced in a study of blood T cells in healthy people across ages. With a J-beta primer mix and a sample-barcoded 5' primer, a second PCR ran 7 to 11 cycles. TCRdb analysed the 5' RACE reads with MiXCR anew, one entry per CDR3 protein. Here the sample spans some 1.1 million distinct CDR3 sequences, 30% to 40% being singletons. Material: blood. These TCRs come from a man in his late teens or twenties in good health.

The chain joins TRBV6-2 or TRBV6-3 to TRBJ1-5; D unclear. Trimming removed 4 bases from V and 9 bases from J, with 7 bases in between. The CDR3 length is 11 residues. CDR1 is MNHEY, CDR2 SVGEGT, per germline. CDR3 in DNA: TGTGCCAGCAGTTCCCCCGGGCCCCAGCATTTT. Translating gives CASSSPGPQHF.

This clonotype turned up a few times. V gene TRBV7-2 combines with J gene TRBJ1-4; tentatively, D is TRBD1 (5 bases). The CDR3 is 15 residues long. Germline V lookup: CDR1 SGHTA, CDR2 FQGNSA. V shed 1 base and J shed 6 bases, with 12 bases lying between them. The CDR3 sequence is CASSLDAGWDEKLFF. The CDR3, as DNA: TGTGCCAGCAGCTTAGACGCAGGGTGGGATGAAAAACTGTTTTTT.

The V and J genes are TRBV20-1 and TRBJ2-1, with 10 bases aligning to TRBD2. The ends lost 5 bases at V and 9 bases at J; junction bases unmatched: 13. The CDR3 totals 15 residues. Germline V CDR1 and CDR2: DFQATT, SNEGSKA (reference sequence). The CDR3, as DNA: TGCAGTGCTCTAAGCGGGGGGGCTTTTGTCAGTGAGCAGTTCTTC. This translates into CSALSGGAFVSEQFF.

The gene calls are TRBV5-1 and TRBJ2-4; D is perhaps TRBD1 (7 bases). The CDR3 is 14 amino acids. Trimming left V 5 bases short and J 16 bases short, with 25 bases between. The germline CDR1 and CDR2 sequences are SGHRS and YFSETQ. The CDR3 nucleotides are TGCGCCAGCAGGGAAAGGACAGGAGGGGATTCTTGCTACTTC. This gives the protein CASRERTGGDSCYF.

This clonotype was recorded at least ten times. The gene calls are TRBV12-3 or TRBV12-4 and TRBJ2-1; D is uncertain. V lost 6 bases and J 8 bases, leaving 11 bases between the germline ends. The CDR3 totals 12 residues. The CDR3 DNA sequence: TGTGCCAGCAGCCTACAAAGGTATGAGCAGTTCTTC. Encoded protein: CASSLQRYEQFF.

The chain carries TRBV7-9 and TRBJ2-3; 11 bases align to TRBD2. The CDR3 runs 18 residues. V lost 4 bases and J lost 5; bases outside the gene matches: 14. Germline CDR1 is SEHNR and CDR2 is FQNEAQ (reference sequence). CDR3 sequence: CASSSPGTSGLRGDTQYF. The CDR3, as DNA: TGTGCCAGCAGCTCACCCGGGACTAGCGGTTTGAGGGGAGATACGCAGTATTTT.

The chain links TRBV11-2 to TRBJ2-1; weak D call: TRBD2 (7 bases). There are 18 residues in the CDR3. V was pared by 5 bases and J by 1 base, with 21 bases between. Germline V lookup: CDR1 SGHAT, CDR2 FQNNGV. CDR3 DNA sequence: TGTGCCAGCAGCGCCAGAGGGGGGGTTTCAGGGTCCTACAATGAGCAGTTCTTC. It translates to CASSARGGVSGSYNEQFF. Variable domain in full (rest from reference TRBV11-2 and TRBJ2-1): EAGVAQSPRYKIIEKRQSVAFWCNPISGHATLYWYQQILGQGPKLLIQFQNNGVVDDSQLPKDRFSAERLKGVDSTLKIQPAKLEDSAVYLCASSARGGVSGSYNEQFFGPGTRLTVL.

This clonotype appeared a few times. This chain connects TRBV4-1 to TRBJ2-3, with D uncertain. This CDR3 region has 15 residues. Per germline, CDR1 MGHRA and CDR2 YSYEKL. V lost 3 bases and J lost 1, with 11 bases in between. The CDR3 is CASSHIGMGTDTQYF. The CDR3 DNA reads as TGCGCCAGCAGCCACATCGGAATGGGCACAGATACGCAGTATTTT.

V usage is TRBV12-3 or TRBV12-4 and J usage is TRBJ1-5; TRBD1 is a possible D gene (5 bases). Trimming stripped 4 bases from V and 7 bases from J, with 17 bases between. CDR3 size: 15 residues. DNA of the CDR3: TGTGCCAGCAGTTCTGTGATTCGGGGGGACCAGCCCCAGCATTTT. Translation gives CASSSVIRGDQPQHF.

This clonotype was seen many times. V is TRBV20-1 and J is TRBJ1-2; D is unclear. The germline gives CDR1 DFQATT, CDR2 SNEGSKA (reference sequence). This CDR3 is built from 11 residues. V dropped 3 bases and J dropped 2 bases, with 4 bases sitting between them. The CDR3 protein is CSASPNYGYTF. The CDR3 nucleotides read TGCAGTGCTAGCCCCAACTATGGCTACACCTTC.

This clonotype was counted between two and nine times. The CDR3 DNA is TGCAGTGCCTCTAGATCCGGGGGGGCGGGTGAGCAGTTCTTC. Its protein product is CSASRSGGAGEQFF. The V call is TRBV20-1, the J call TRBJ2-1, with 8 bases identical to TRBD2. Germline assignment: CDR1 DFQATT and CDR2 SNEGSKA (reference sequence). CDR3 length: 14 residues. V shed 6 bases, J shed 9 bases, and the junction held 13 bases outside the gene matches.

The chain combines TRBV12-3 or TRBV12-4 with TRBJ1-2; possibly TRBD1 for D (5 bases). Trimming shortened V by 5 bases and J by 4 bases, and 11 bases separated the two germline ends. This CDR3 is built from 13 residues. DNA of the CDR3: TGTGCCAGCAGTGCGGTGAGGGGCTATGGCTACACCTTC. Protein product: CASSAVRGYGYTF.

Points on this clonotype: A read error may explain this, as a much larger clone is one base away. V usage is TRBV7-2 and J usage is TRBJ1-4, with 7 bases that match TRBD1. The CDR3 consists of 15 residues. J was trimmed by 7 bases and V by 4 bases; bases with no gene match: 9. From germline, CDR1 is SGHTA and CDR2 FQGNSA. The chain's CDR3 is CASSSGGDPSEKLFF. As DNA, the CDR3 is TGTGCCAGCAGCTCAGGGGGGGACCCGAGTGAAAAACTGTTTTTT.

This chain uses TRBV12-3 or TRBV12-4 with TRBJ1-2; tentative D call: TRBD1 (5 bases). The CDR3 totals 14 residues. V lost 3 bases, J lost 7 bases, and 15 bases lay in between. CDR3 amino acids: CASSFFNLGVGYTF. The CDR3 nucleotides are TGTGCCAGCAGTTTTTTCAATTTGGGGGTTGGCTACACCTTC.

The rearrangement joins TRBV7-9 to TRBJ1-5; D is unclear. The V end was cut by 3 bases, the J end by 2 bases, with 8 bases between. The CDR3 covers 14 residues. CDR1 is SEHNR and CDR2 is FQNEAQ in the germline V gene (reference sequence). The DNA for the CDR3 is TGTGCCAGCAGCTTGAACATGGGCAATCAGCCCCAGCATTTT. It is translated as CASSLNMGNQPQHF.

This clonotype was recorded a few times. The chain uses TRBV20-1 and TRBJ1-5; tentative D call: TRBD1 (5 bases). The CDR3 covers 15 residues. Trimming shortened V by 3 bases and J by 5 bases, and 17 bases separated the two germline ends. CDR1 is DFQATT and CDR2 is SNEGSKA in the germline V gene (reference sequence). CDR3 nucleotides: TGCAGTGCTAGGCATACCGGGACGGGGGATCAGCCCCAGCATTTT. It codes for CSARHTGTGDQPQHF.

This clonotype turned up a few times. This chain joins TRBV7-9 and TRBJ2-5; the D is unclear. The CDR3 covers 14 residues. The germline V gene has CDR1 SEHNR and CDR2 FQNEAQ (reference sequence). Trimming removed 4 bases at V and 3 bases at J, with 12 bases between. For the CDR3, the DNA is TGTGCCAGCAGCTCCGGTACTCCCAAAGAGACCCAGTACTTC. It encodes CASSSGTPKETQYF. Filled out from reference TRBV7-9 and TRBJ2-5, the complete variable domain reads DTGVSQNPRHKITKRGQNVTFRCDPISEHNRLYWYRQTLGQGPEFLTYFQNEAQLEKSRLLSDRFSAERPKGSFSTLEIQRTEQGDSAMYLCASSSGTPKETQYFGPGTRLLVL.

This clonotype has just a few counts. This rearrangement joins TRBV20-1 to TRBJ1-2; no clear D gene. V was shortened by 3 bases and J by 2 bases, with 7 bases between the two germline ends. CDR1 and CDR2 from the germline V gene are DFQATT and SNEGSKA (reference sequence). The CDR3 contains 12 residues. The DNA of the CDR3 is TGCAGTGCTAGCATAGAGAACTATGGCTACACCTTC. Protein sequence: CSASIENYGYTF.

The gene calls are TRBV9 and TRBJ2-5, with 7 bases aligning to TRBD2. This CDR3 spans 14 amino acids. Germline CDR1 reads SGDLS; CDR2 reads YYNGEE. V lost 4 bases to trimming and J lost 5 bases; unmatched junction nucleotides: 8. The CDR3 region is CASSPLSGDETQYF. CDR3 coding DNA: TGTGCCAGCAGCCCCTTAAGCGGGGACGAGACCCAGTACTTC.

The chain uses TRBV7-2 and TRBJ1-2; D might be TRBD1 (6 bases). The CDR3 covers 15 residues. V was pared by 5 bases and J by 1 base, with 14 bases between. Germline V gives CDR1 SGHTA, CDR2 FQGNSA. The CDR3, as DNA: TGTGCCAGCAGCCGTGGGGGGCAGCTTAACTATGGCTACACCTTC. It yields the protein CASSRGGQLNYGYTF.

This clonotype has only a few counts. The chain has TRBV12-3 or TRBV12-4 and TRBJ2-1, with 7 bases matching TRBD1. The V segment lost 6 bases and the J segment 4 bases; nucleotides outside the gene matches: 6. The CDR3 has 14 residues. The CDR3 region is CASSNRGLYNEQFF. DNA for the CDR3: TGTGCCAGCAGCAACAGGGGATTGTACAATGAGCAGTTCTTC.

This chain connects TRBV5-1 to TRBJ2-7, with a tentative D call TRBD1 (6 bases). The V gene's germline CDR1 is SGHRS and CDR2 YFSETQ. V was clipped by 4 bases and J by 11 bases, with 19 bases between them. There are 13 residues in the CDR3. CDR3 loop: CASSALVGTPEYF. CDR3 bases: TGCGCCAGCAGCGCCCTAGTAGGGACACCAGAGTACTTC.

This clonotype appeared many times. This chain connects TRBV6-6 to TRBJ1-1; 7 bases match TRBD1. V shed 8 bases, J shed 4 bases, and the junction held 7 bases outside the gene matches. Looked up from germline, CDR1 is MNHNY and CDR2 is SVGAGI (reference sequence). This CDR3 is 13 amino acids long. This CDR3 is CASHIPGGTEAFF. The CDR3 region has the DNA TGTGCCAGCCATATTCCAGGGGGCACTGAAGCTTTCTTT.

This clonotype was detected only a few times. The chain combines TRBV6-2 or TRBV6-3 with TRBJ2-7; D is undetermined. Germline-derived CDR1 and CDR2 are MNHEY and SVGEGT. V lost 6 bases, J lost 3 bases, and 12 bases lay in between. The CDR3 consists of 13 residues. The CDR3 sequence: CASSFWPLYEQYF. The CDR3 coding sequence is TGTGCCAGCAGCTTTTGGCCCCTCTACGAGCAGTACTTC.

The sample holds a few counts of this clonotype. The chain recombines TRBV5-6 with TRBJ2-1; D unresolved. With 0 bases removed from V and 12 bases from J, the gap between germline ends came to 7 bases. In germline, CDR1 is SGHDT, CDR2 YYEEEE. The CDR3 covers 11 residues. CDR3 sequence (DNA): TGTGCCAGCAGCTTGGGGAGAGGGCAGTTCTTC. It translates to CASSLGRGQFF.